The clone carrying this T cell receptor (beta chain) has just one count. The data derive from a study of control samples from healthy donors and cancer patients. Trimming cost V 3 bases and J 11 bases, with 12 bases left between them. CDR3 length: 13 residues. The germline gives CDR1 SGDLS, CDR2 YYNGEE. Assay: immunoSEQ multiplex PCR; the TCRdb copy retains only in-frame clones and omits some. The table includes around 140,000 clones, about 90% detected once. The V call is TRBV9, the J call TRBJ1-6; D is possibly TRBD1 (6 bases). This TCR was recovered from a man aged 25 to 45 in good health. Sequenced material: blood. The CDR3 region has the DNA TGTGCCAGCAGCGAGGGTACAGGGCCACCCCTCCACTTT. Translating it yields CASSEGTGPPLHF.